This TCR beta chain derives from a study of cytomegalovirus exposure and HLA in healthy donors. Overall study: Researchers previously reported finding 90 million to 120 million unique TCR beta sequences from roughly 170 million T cells. Broader study findings: Fewer N-insertions (relative to the approximately 700-donor mean) were reportedly seen in an Asian-associated ancestry cluster in a later analysis. Another analysis was done later, and it associated approximately 18,000 TCR beta sequences with HLA alleles at 0.05 false discovery rate.

Each donor was nominally healthy when sampled (though unrecorded immune exposures were likely). Germline CDR1 and CDR2: ENHRY and SYGVKD. This CDR3 has 15 residues. The V gene lost 6 bases and the J gene lost 0 bases, with 12 bases spanning the gap. A remark on this clone: The antigen remains unidentified.

Vbeta (60) and Jbeta (13) primers were used in the PCR. Here immunoSEQ multiplex PCR was the method, and the copy in TCRdb shows in-frame clones only, minus some. The sample carries about 180,000 clones, about 75% recorded once. The rearrangement links TRBV10-3 to TRBJ2-1; possibly TRBD2 for D (6 bases). The TCR was taken from a man aged 40-49 years in good health and CMV-seropositive. Sequenced material: PBMCs. CDR3 region: CAIRRDLSSYNEQFF. The DNA of the CDR3 is TGTGCCATCAGGCGGGACCTTAGCTCCTACAATGAGCAGTTCTTC.